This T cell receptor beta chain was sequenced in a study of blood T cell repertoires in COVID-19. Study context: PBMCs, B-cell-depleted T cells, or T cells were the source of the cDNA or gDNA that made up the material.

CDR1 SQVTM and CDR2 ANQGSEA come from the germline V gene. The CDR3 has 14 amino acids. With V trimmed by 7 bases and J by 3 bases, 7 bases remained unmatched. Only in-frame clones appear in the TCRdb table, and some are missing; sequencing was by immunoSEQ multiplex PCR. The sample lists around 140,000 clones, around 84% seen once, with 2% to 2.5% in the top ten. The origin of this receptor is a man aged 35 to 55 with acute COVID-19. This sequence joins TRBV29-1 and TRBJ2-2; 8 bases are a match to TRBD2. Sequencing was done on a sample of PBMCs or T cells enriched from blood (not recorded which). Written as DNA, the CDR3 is TGCAGCGCCTTAGCGGGAAAGGACACCGGGGAGCTGTTTTTT. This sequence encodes CSALAGKDTGELFF.